This T cell receptor (beta chain) appears in the sequencing data of a study of T-cell reconstitution after alpha-beta-depleted transplantation in children. CDR1 SQVTM and CDR2 ANQGSEA come from the germline V gene. The CDR3 covers 15 residues. The V gene end was trimmed by 2 bases and the J gene end by 5 bases; junction bases not matched to a gene: 7. Unique molecular identifiers were incorporated when the TCRbeta library was constructed. TCRdb recomputed calls from the PCR reads with MiXCR, one row per CDR3 protein. The profile shows approximately 200,000 distinct CDR3 sequences, roughly 15% of them singletons.

The chain joins TRBV29-1 to TRBJ2-7; 12 bases agree with TRBD2. This TCR was recovered from a human donor who donated a stem cell graft to a child with acute lymphoblastic leukemia. The sequences come from PBMCs from the stem cell graft donor, collected from the stem cell graft. The chain's CDR3 is CSVETLAGGRDEQYF. The CDR3 bases are TGCAGCGTTGAAACGCTAGCGGGAGGGCGAGACGAGCAGTACTTC.